Only a few counts were recorded for the clone carrying this T cell receptor (beta chain). This CDR3 contains 13 residues. CDR1 is SGHRS and CDR2 is YFSETQ in the germline V gene. V lost 6 bases to trimming and J lost 5 bases, with 14 bases between them. This sample was included in a study of T-cell memory formation after mild COVID-19. In TCRdb, the 5' RACE reads were re-called with MiXCR into one record per CDR3 protein. The sample includes a few hundred thousand distinct CDR3 sequences, under 25% of them seen just once. The V gene is TRBV5-1, the J gene TRBJ1-1, with D possibly matching TRBD1 (5 bases). The sample comprised PBMCs or a T cell subset sorted from them (not recorded which). The TCR sequence derives from a man between 18 and 35 years old who had mild COVID-19 (a few samples of this study predate the infection). Cell type and time point are not known. CDR3 sequence: CASIPDGGTEAFF. CDR3 nucleotides: TGCGCCAGCATTCCAGACGGGGGGACTGAAGCTTTCTTT.